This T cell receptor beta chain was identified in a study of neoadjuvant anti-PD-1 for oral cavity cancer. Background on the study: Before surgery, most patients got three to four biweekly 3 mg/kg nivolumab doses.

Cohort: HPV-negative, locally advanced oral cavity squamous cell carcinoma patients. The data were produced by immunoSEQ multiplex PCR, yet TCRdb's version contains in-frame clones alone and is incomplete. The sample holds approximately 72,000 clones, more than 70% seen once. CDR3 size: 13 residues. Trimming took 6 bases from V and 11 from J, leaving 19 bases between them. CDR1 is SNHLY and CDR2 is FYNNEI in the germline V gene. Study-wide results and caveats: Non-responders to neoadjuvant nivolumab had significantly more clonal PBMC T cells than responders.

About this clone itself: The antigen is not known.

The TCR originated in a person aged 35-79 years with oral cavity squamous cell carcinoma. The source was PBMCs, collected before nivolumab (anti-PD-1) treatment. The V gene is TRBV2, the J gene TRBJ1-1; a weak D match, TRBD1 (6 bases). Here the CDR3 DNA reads TGTGCCAGCAGCCCCGGAGGGGGTGGGGTGGCTTTCTTT. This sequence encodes CASSPGGGGVAFF.